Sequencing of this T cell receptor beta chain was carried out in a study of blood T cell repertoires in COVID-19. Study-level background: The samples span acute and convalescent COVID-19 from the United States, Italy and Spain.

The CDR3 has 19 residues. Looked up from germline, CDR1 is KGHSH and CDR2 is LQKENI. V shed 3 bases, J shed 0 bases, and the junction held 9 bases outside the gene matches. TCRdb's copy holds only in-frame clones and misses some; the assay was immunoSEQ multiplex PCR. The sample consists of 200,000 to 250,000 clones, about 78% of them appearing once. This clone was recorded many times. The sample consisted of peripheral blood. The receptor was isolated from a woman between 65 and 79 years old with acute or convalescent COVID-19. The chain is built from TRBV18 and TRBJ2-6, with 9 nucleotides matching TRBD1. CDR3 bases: TGTGCCAGCTCACCCCTGGGGACAGGGACCTACTCTGGGGCCAACGTCCTGACTTTC. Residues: CASSPLGTGTYSGANVLTF.